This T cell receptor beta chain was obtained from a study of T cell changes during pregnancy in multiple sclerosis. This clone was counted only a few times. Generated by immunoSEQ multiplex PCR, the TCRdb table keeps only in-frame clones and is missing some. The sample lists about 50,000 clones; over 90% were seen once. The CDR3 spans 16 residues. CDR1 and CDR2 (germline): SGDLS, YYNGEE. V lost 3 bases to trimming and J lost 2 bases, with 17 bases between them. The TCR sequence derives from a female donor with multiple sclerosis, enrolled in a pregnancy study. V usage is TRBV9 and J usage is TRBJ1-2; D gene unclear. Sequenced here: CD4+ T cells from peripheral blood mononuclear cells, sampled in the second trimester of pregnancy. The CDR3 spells CASSDYIDGDNYGYTF. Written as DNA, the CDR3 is TGTGCCAGCAGCGACTATATCGATGGAGACAACTATGGCTACACCTTC.